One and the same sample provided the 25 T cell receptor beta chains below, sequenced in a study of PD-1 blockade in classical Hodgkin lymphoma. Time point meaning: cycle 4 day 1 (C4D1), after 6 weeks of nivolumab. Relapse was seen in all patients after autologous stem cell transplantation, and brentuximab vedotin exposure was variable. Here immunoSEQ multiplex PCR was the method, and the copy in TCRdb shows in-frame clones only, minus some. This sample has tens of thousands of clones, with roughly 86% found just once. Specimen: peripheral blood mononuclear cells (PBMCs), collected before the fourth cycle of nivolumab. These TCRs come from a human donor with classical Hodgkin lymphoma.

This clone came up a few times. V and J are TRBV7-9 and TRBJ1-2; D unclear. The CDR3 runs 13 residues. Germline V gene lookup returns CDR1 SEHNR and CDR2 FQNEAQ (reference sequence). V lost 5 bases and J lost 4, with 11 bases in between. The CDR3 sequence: CASSRDDTYGYTF. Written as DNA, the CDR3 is TGTGCCAGCAGCCGGGATGATACCTATGGCTACACCTTC.

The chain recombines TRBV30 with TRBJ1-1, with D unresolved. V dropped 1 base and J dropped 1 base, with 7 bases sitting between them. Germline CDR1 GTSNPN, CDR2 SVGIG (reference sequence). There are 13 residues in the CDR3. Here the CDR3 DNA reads TGTGCCTGGAGTGAAAGTGGGAACACTGAAGCTTTCTTT. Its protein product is CAWSESGNTEAFF. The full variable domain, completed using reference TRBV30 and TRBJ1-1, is SQTIHQWPATLVQPVGSPLSLECTVEGTSNPNLYWYRQAAGRGLQLLFYSVGIGQISSEVPQNLSASRPQDRQFILSSKKLLLSDSGFYLCAWSESGNTEAFFGQGTRLTVV.

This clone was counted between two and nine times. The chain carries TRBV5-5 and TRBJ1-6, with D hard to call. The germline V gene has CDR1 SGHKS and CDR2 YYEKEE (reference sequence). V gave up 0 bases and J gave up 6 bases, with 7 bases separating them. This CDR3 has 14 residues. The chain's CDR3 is CASSLGQPNSPLHF. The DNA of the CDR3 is TGTGCCAGCAGCTTGGGTCAGCCTAATTCACCCCTCCACTTT.

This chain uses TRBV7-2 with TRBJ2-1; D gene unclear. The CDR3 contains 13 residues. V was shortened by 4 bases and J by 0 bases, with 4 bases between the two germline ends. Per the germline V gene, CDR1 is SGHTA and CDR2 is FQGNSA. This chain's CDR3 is CASSYSSYNEQFF. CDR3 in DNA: TGTGCCAGCAGCTATAGCTCCTACAATGAGCAGTTCTTC.

The chain's CDR3 is CASSPGGTYNEQFF. In DNA, the CDR3 is TGTGCCAGCAGCCCAGGGGGGACCTACAATGAGCAGTTCTTC. The chain uses TRBV7-2 and TRBJ2-1; D is perhaps TRBD1 (7 bases). Trimming stripped 5 bases from V and 2 bases from J, with 10 bases between. The V gene's germline CDR1 is SGHTA and CDR2 FQGNSA. CDR3 length equals 14 residues.

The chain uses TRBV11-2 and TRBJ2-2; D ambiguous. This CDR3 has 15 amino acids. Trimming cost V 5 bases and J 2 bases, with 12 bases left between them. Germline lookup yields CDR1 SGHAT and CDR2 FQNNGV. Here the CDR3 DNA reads TGTGCCAGCAGCGAGACCGGGTCAAACACCGGGGAGCTGTTTTTT. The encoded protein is CASSETGSNTGELFF.

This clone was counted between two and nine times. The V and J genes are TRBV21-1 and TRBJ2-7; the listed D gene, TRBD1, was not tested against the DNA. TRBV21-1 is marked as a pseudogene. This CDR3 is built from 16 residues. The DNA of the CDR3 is TGTGCCAGCAGCAAAGCGCTTTCGCAGGGATCCTACGAGCAGTACTTC. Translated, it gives CASSKALSQGSYEQYF.

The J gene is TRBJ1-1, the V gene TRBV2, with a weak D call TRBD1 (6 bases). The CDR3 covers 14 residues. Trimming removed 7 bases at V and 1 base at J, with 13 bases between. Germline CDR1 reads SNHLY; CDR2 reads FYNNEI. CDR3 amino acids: CASKTGGWNTEAFF. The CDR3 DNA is TGTGCCAGCAAAACGGGGGGCTGGAACACTGAAGCTTTCTTT. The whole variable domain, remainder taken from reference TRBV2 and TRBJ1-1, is EPEVTQTPSHQVTQMGQEVILRCVPISNHLYFYWYRQILGQKVEFLVSFYNNEISEKSEIFDDQFSVERPDGSNFTLKIRSTKLEDSAMYFCASKTGGWNTEAFFGQGTRLTVV.

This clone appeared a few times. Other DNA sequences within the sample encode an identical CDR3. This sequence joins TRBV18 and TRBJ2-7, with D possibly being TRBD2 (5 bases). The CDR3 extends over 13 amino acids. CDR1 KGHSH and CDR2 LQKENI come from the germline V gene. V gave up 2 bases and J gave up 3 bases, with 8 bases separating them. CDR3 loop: CASSPGGVYEQYF. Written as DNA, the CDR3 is TGTGCCAGCTCACCAGGAGGCGTCTACGAGCAGTACTTC.

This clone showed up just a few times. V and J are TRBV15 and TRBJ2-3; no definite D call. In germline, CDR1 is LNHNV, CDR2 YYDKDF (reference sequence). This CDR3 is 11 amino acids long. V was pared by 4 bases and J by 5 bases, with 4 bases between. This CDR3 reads CATSNQDTQYF. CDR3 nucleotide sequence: TGTGCCACCAGCAATCAAGATACGCAGTATTTT.

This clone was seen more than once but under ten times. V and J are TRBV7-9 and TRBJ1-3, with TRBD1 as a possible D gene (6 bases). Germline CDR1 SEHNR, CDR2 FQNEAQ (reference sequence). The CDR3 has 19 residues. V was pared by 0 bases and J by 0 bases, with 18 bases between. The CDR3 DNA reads TGTGCCAGCAGCTTAGCCGGCATCCCGACAGGAAGCTCTGGAAACACCATATATTTT. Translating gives CASSLAGIPTGSSGNTIYF.

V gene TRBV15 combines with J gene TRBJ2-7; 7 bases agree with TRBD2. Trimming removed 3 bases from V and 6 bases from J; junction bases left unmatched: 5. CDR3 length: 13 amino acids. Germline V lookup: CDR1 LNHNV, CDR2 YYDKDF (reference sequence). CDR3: CATSRPPGGEQYF. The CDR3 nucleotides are TGTGCCACCAGCAGGCCCCCGGGGGGCGAGCAGTACTTC. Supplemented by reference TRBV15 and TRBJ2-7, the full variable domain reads DAMVIQNPRYQVTQFGKPVTLSCSQTLNHNVMYWYQQKSSQAPKLLFHYYDKDFNNEADTPDNFQSRRPNTSFCFLDIRSPGLGDTAMYLCATSRPPGGEQYFGPGTRLTVT.

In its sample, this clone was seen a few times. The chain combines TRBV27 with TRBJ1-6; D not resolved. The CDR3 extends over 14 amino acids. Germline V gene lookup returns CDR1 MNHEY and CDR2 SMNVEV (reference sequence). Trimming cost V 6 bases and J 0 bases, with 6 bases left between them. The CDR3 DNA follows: TGTGCCAGCAGCTATAGCTCCTATAATTCACCCCTCCACTTT. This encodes CASSYSSYNSPLHF.

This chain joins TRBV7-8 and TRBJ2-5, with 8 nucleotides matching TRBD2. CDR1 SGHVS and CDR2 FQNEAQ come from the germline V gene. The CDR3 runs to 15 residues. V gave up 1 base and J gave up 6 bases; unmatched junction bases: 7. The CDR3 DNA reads TGTGCCAGCAGCTTAGAACCGGGGGGGCCGAAGACCCAGTACTTC. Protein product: CASSLEPGGPKTQYF.

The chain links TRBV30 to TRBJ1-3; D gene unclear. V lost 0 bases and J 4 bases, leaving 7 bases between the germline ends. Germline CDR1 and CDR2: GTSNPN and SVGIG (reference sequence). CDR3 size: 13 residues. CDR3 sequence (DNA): TGTGCCTGGAGTGTATCAGACGGAAACACCATATATTTT. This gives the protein CAWSVSDGNTIYF.

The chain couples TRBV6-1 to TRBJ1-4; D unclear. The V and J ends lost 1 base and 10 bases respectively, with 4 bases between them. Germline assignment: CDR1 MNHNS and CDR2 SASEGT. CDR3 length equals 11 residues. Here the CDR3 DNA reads TGTGCCAGCAGTGAAGGGGGAAAACTGTTTTTT. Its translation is CASSEGGKLFF.

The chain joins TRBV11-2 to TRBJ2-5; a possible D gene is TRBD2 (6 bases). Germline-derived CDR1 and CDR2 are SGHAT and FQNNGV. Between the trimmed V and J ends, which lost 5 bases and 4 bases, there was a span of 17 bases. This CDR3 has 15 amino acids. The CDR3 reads CASSPGLEGSETQYF. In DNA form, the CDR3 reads TGTGCCAGCAGCCCCGGACTGGAGGGGTCAGAGACCCAGTACTTC.

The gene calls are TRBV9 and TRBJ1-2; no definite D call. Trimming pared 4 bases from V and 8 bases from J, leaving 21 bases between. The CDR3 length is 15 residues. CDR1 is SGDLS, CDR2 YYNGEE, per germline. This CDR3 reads CASSPPTGPRGGYTF. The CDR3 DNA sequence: TGTGCCAGCAGCCCACCTACGGGCCCCCGAGGGGGCTACACCTTC.

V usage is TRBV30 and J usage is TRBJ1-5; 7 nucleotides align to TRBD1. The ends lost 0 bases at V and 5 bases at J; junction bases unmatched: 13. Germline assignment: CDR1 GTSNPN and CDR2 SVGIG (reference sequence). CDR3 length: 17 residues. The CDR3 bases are TGTGCCTGGAGTGTACGACGGACAGGAAAACGGGATCAGCCCCAGCATTTT. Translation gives CAWSVRRTGKRDQPQHF.

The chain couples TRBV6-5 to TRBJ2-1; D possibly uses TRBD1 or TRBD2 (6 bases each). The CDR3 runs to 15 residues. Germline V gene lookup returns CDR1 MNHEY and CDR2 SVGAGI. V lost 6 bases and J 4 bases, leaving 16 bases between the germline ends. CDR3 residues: CASSPPSGAYNEQFF. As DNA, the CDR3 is TGTGCCAGCAGCCCGCCGTCGGGGGCGTACAATGAGCAGTTCTTC.

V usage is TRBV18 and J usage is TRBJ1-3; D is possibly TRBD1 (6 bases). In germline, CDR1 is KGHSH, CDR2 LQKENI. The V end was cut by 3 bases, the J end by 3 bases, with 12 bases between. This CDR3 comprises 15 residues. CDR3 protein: CASSPRQGNGNTIYF. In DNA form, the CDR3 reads TGTGCCAGCTCACCCCGTCAGGGGAATGGAAACACCATATATTTT.

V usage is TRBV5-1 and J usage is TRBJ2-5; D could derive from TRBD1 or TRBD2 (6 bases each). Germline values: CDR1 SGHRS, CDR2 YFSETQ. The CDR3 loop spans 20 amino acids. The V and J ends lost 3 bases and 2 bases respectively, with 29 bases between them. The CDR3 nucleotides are TGCGCCAGCAGCTATCTACAATTGCGAGGACAGTCCGCGGGACAAGAGACCCAGTACTTC. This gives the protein CASSYLQLRGQSAGQETQYF.

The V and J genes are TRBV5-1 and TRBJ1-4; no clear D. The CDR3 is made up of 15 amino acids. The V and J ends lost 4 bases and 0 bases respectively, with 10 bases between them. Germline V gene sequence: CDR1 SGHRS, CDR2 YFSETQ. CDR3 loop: CASSVNSATNEKLFF. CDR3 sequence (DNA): TGCGCCAGCAGCGTAAACAGTGCAACTAATGAAAAACTGTTTTTT.

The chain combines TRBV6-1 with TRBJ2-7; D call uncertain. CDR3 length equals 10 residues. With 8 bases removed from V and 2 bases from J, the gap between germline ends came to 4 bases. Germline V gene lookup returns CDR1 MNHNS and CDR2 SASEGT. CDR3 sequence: CASGTYEQYF. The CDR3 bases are TGTGCCAGCGGGACCTACGAGCAGTACTTC.

In DNA form, the CDR3 reads TGTGCCAGCAGTTACCGTGCGGGGGGTCGACACAATGAGCAGTTCTTC. As protein: CASSYRAGGRHNEQFF. This rearrangement joins TRBV7-6 to TRBJ2-1; TRBD2 matches at 8 bases. The CDR3 length is 16 residues. Germline CDR1 SGHVS, CDR2 FNYEAQ. The J segment lost 5 bases and the V segment lost 6 bases, leaving 12 bases of the junction unmatched.